This T cell receptor beta chain was observed in a study of shared T cell receptors in the human thymus. The CDR3 spans 13 residues. Germline lookup yields CDR1 SGHRS and CDR2 YFSETQ. The repertoire was sequenced with immunoSEQ multiplex PCR; TCRdb's copy has only in-frame clones and lacks some. Of some 720,000 clones listed, more than 75% were seen once; the top ten hold about 0.01%. The same sample was also studied in work on human thymus T cells. From that paper: Congenital heart defects were the reason for the corrective surgery that the donors, healthy Finnish infants, were having. Resections from corrective heart surgery provided thymus tissue. Repertoires sampled from thymus and blood appeared biased in V and J gene usage. Related studies found that unrelated individuals share highly overlapping thymic repertoires.

The receptor was derived from a boy in the first two years of life with a congenital heart defect. Sample: thymocytes. V and J are TRBV5-1 and TRBJ2-5; D remains unclear. The DNA end is a closer match to TRBJ2-7, so the J assignment may be wrong. The CDR3 here is CASSLNRAHEQYF. The CDR3 nucleotides read TGCGCCAGCAGCTTAAATAGAGCGCACGAGCAGTACTTC.